This record concerns one T cell receptor (beta chain) sequence. Its antigen remains unknown. The sample originates from a study of CXCR3-negative and CXCR3-positive naive CD8 T cells. Study details: There were about 150 million TRB reads altogether, and each library had about 1.5 +/- 0.3 million of them.

Each TRB cDNA library was prepared by 5' RACE (with UMI labels). Reanalyzing the 5' RACE reads, TCRdb keeps one entry per CDR3 protein, without DNA. The sample shows 65,000 to 75,000 distinct CDR3 sequences, and just over 0.7% sits with its ten largest clones. Study-wide results and caveats: Comparison of naive cells showed more hydrophobic TRB CDR3s in CXCR3-positive than in CXCR3-negative naive cells.

The CDR3 sequence is 13 residues long. This chain joins TRBV12-3 or TRBV12-4 and TRBJ1-2. This receptor was taken from a human donor in good health. Some clones in this sample may be carry-over from other donors' samples. Sequenced input: naive CXCR3+ CD8+ T cells from blood. Subset denoted: CD45RO-CCR7+CD27+CD95- naive CD8+ T cells expressing CXCR3 (TNR3+). The CDR3 sequence: CASSFVGPEGYTF.